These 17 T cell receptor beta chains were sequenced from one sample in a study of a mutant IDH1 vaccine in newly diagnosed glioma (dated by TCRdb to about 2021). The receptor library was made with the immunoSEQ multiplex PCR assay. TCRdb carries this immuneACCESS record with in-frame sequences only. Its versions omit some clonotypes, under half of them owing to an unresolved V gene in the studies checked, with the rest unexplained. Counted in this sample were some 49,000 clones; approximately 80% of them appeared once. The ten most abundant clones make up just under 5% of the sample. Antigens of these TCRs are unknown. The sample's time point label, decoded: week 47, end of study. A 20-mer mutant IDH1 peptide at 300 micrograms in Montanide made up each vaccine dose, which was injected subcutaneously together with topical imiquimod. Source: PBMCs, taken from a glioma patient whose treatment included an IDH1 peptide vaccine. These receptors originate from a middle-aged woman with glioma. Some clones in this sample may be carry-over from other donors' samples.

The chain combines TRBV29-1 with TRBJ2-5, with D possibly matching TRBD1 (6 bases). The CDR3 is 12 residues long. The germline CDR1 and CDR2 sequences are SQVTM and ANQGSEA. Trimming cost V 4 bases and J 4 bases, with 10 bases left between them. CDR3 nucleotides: TGCAGCGTTGTTCAGGGGCTAGAGACCCAGTACTTC. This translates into CSVVQGLETQYF.

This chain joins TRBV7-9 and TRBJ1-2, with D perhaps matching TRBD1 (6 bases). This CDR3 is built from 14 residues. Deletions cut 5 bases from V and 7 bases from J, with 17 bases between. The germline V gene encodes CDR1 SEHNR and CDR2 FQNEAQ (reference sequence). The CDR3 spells CASSRSGAPGGYTF. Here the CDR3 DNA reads TGTGCCAGCAGCCGCTCGGGGGCCCCGGGTGGCTACACCTTC. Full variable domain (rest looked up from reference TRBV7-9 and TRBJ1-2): DTGVSQNPRHKITKRGQNVTFRCDPISEHNRLYWYRQTLGQGPEFLTYFQNEAQLEKSRLLSDRFSAERPKGSFSTLEIQRTEQGDSAMYLCASSRSGAPGGYTFGSGTRLTVV.

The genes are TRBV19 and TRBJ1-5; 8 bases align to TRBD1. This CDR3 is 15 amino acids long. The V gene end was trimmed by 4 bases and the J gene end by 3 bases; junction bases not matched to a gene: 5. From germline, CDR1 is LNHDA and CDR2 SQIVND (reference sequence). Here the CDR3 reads CASSKGQAINQPQHF. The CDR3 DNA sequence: TGTGCCAGTAGTAAGGGACAGGCGATCAATCAGCCCCAGCATTTT.

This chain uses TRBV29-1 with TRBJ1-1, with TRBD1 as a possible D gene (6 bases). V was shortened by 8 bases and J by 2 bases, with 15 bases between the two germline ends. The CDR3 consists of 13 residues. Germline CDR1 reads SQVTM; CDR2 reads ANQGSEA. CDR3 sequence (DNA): TGCAGCCTTACCAGGGGAGGCAACACTGAAGCTTTCTTT. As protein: CSLTRGGNTEAFF.

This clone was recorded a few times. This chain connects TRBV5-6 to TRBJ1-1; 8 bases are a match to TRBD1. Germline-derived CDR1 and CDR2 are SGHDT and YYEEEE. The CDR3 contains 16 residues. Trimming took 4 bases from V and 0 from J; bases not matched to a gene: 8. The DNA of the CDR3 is TGTGCCAGCAGCGTGGACAGGGCTGGCATGAACACTGAAGCTTTCTTT. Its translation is CASSVDRAGMNTEAFF.

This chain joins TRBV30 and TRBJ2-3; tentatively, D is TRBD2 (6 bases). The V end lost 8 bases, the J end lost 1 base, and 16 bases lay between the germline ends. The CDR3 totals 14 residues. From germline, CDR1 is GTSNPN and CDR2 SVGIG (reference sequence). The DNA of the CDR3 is TGTGCCCGAGGGTGGGGCGGGGGCACAGATACGCAGTATTTT. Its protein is CARGWGGGTDTQYF.

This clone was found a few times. The CDR3, as DNA: TGTGCCAGCAGTCTTATAGCGGGGGGCTCCTACAATGAGCAGTTCTTC. It translates to CASSLIAGGSYNEQFF. The rearrangement uses TRBV7-2 and TRBJ2-1, with TRBD2 matching 10 bases. V trimming: 6 bases; J trimming: 0 bases; junction bases outside the gene matches: 5. The CDR3 spans 16 residues. Germline CDR1 and CDR2: SGHTA and FQGNSA.

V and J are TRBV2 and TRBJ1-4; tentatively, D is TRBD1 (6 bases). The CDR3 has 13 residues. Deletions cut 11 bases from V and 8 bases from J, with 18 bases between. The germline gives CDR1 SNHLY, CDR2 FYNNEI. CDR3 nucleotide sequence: TGTGCCGGTCGAAGGGGGACAAACGAAAAACTGTTTTTT. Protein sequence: CAGRRGTNEKLFF.

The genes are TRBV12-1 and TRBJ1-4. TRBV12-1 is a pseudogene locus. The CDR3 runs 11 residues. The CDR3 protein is CASSFWEKLFF. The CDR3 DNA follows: TGTGCCAGCAGCTTTTGGGAAAAACTGTTTTTT.

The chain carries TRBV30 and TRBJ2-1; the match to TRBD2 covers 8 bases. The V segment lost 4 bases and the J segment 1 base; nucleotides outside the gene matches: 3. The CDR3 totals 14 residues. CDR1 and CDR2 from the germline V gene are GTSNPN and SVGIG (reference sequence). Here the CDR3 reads CAWIAGLSYNEQFF. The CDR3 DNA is TGTGCCTGGATAGCGGGATTATCCTACAATGAGCAGTTCTTC.

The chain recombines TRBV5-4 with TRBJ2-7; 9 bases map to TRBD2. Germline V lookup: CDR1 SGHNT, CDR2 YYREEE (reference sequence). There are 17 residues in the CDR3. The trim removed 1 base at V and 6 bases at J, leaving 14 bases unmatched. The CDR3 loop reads CASSLIGTLAGFGEQYF. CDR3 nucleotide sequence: TGTGCCAGCAGCTTGATTGGGACCCTAGCGGGGTTTGGCGAGCAGTACTTC.

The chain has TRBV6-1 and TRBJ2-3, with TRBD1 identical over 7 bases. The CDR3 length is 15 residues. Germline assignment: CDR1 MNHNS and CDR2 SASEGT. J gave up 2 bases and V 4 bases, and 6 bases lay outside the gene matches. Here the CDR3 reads CASSVGTANTDTQYF. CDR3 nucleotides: TGTGCCAGCAGTGTAGGGACAGCAAACACAGATACGCAGTATTTT.

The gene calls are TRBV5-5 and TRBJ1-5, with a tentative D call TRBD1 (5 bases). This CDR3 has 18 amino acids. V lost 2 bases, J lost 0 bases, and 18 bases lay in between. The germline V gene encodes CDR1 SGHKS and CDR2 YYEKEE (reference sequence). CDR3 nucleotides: TGTGCCAGCAGCTTATCGGGACGACTGACCTATAGCAATCAGCCCCAGCATTTT. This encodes CASSLSGRLTYSNQPQHF. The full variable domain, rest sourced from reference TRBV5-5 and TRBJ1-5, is DAGVTQSPTHLIKTRGQQVTLRCSPISGHKSVSWYQQVLGQGPQFIFQYYEKEERGRGNFPDRFSARQFPNYSSELNVNALLLGDSALYLCASSLSGRLTYSNQPQHFGDGTRLSIL.

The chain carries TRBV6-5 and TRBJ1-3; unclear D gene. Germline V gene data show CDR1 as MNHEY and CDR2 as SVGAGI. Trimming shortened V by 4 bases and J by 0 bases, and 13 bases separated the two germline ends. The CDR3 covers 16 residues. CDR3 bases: TGTGCCAGCAGTTCCCCCCGGGGAGTCTCTGGAAACACCATATATTTT. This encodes CASSSPRGVSGNTIYF.

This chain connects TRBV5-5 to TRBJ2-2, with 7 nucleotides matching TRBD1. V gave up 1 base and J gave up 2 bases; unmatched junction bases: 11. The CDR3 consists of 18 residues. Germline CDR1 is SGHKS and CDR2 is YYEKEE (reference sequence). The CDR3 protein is CASSLPNTGDPNTGELFF. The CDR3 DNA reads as TGTGCCAGCAGCTTGCCTAACACAGGGGATCCAAACACCGGGGAGCTGTTTTTT.

The CDR3 bases are TGTGCCAGCAGCTTGGCAGCAAGATCGTACCAAGAGACCCAGTACTTC. Its translation is CASSLAARSYQETQYF. The chain links TRBV5-6 to TRBJ2-5; no definite D call. This CDR3 spans 16 amino acids. CDR1 and CDR2 from the germline V gene are SGHDT and YYEEEE. With 0 bases removed from V and 0 bases from J, the gap between germline ends came to 12 bases. Full variable domain (remainder filled in from reference TRBV5-6 and TRBJ2-5): DAGVTQSPTHLIKTRGQQVTLRCSPKSGHDTVSWYQQALGQGPQFIFQYYEEEERQRGNFPDRFSGHQFPNYSSELNVNALLLGDSALYLCASSLAARSYQETQYFGPGTRLLVL.

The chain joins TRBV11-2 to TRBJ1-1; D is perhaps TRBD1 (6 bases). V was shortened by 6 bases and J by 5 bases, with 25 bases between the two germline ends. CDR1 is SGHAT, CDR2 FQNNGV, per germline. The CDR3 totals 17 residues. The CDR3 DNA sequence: TGTGCCAGCAGATCCGGCAGGGACAACTACCAAGGAACTGAAGCTTTCTTT. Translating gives CASRSGRDNYQGTEAFF.